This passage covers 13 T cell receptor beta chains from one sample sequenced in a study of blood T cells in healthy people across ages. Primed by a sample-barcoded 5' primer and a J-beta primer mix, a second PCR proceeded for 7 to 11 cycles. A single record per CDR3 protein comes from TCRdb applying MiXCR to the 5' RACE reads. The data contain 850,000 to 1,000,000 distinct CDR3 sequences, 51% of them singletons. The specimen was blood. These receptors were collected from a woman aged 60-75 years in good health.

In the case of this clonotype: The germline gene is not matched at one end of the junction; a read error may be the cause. This CDR3 is CASSSERGYNEQFF. DNA of the CDR3: TGTGCGAGCAGCAGCGAGCGGGGGTACAATGAGCAGTTCTTC. This sequence joins TRBV2 and TRBJ2-1; 8 nucleotides line up with TRBD2. The CDR3 covers 14 residues. In germline, CDR1 is SNHLY, CDR2 FYNNEI.

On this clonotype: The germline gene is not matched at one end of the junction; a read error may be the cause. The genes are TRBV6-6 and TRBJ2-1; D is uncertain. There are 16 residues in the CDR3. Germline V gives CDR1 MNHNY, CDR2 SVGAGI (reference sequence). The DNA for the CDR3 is TGTGCCGGCAGTTACTCGGGCCCGAGTTCCTACAATGAGCAGTTCTTC. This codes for CAGSYSGPSSYNEQFF.

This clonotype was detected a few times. The CDR3 coding sequence is TGTGCCAGCAGCTTAATTGGCGGGAGGGTGTACGAGCAGTACTTC. Its translation is CASSLIGGRVYEQYF. The gene calls are TRBV7-2 and TRBJ2-7, with 9 bases identical to TRBD2. Germline CDR1 and CDR2: SGHTA and FQGNSA. The V gene end was trimmed by 2 bases and the J gene end by 4 bases; junction bases not matched to a gene: 6. The CDR3 has 15 amino acids.

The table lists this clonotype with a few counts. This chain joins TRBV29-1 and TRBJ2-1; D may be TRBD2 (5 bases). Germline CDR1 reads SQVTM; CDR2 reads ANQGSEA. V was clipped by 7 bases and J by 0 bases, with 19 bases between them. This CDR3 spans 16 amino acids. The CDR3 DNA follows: TGCAGCGGGTCACTCCTGGGCGGAGGCTCCTACAATGAGCAGTTCTTC. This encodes CSGSLLGGGSYNEQFF.

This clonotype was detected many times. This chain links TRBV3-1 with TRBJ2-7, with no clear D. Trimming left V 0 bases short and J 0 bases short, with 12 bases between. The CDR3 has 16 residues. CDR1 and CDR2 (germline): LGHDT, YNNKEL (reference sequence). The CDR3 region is CASSQDPSQASYEQYF. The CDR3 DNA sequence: TGTGCCAGCAGCCAAGATCCTTCGCAGGCCTCCTACGAGCAGTACTTC.

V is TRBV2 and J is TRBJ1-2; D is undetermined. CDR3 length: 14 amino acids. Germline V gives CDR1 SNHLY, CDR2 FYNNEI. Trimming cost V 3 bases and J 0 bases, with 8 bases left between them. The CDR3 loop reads CASSERQANYGYTF. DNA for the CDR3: TGTGCCAGCAGTGAGCGGCAGGCTAACTATGGCTACACCTTC.

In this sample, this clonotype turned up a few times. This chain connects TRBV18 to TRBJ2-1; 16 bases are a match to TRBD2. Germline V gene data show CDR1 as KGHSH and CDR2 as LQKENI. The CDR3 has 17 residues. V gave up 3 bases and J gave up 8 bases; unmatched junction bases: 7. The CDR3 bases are TGTGCCAGCTCACCCTCGGGACTAGCGGGAGGGAGCGATGAGCAGTTCTTC. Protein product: CASSPSGLAGGSDEQFF.

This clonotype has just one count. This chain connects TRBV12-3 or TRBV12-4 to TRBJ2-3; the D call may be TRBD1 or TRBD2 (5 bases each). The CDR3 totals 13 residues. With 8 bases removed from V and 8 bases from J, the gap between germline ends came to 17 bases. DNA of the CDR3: TGTGCCAGCGACAGAGAGGGTCTCGGTACGCAGTATTTT. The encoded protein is CASDREGLGTQYF.

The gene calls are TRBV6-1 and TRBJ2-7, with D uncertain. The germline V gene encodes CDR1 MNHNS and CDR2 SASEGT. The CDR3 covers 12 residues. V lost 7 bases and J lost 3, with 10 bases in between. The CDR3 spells CASNPGVYEQYF. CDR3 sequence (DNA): TGTGCCAGCAATCCTGGCGTCTACGAGCAGTACTTC.

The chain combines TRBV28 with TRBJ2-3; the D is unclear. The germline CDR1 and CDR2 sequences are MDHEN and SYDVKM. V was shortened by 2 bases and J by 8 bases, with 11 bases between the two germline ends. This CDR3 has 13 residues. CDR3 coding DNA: TGTGCCAGCAGTTTAAAGCCTTTGGGTACGCAGTATTTT. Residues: CASSLKPLGTQYF.

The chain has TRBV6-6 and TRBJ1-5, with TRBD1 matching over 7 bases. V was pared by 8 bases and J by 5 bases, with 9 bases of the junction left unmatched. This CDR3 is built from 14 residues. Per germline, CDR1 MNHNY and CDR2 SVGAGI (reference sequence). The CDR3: CASGTVLADQPQHF. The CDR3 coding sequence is TGTGCCAGCGGGACAGTCCTGGCCGATCAGCCCCAGCATTTT.

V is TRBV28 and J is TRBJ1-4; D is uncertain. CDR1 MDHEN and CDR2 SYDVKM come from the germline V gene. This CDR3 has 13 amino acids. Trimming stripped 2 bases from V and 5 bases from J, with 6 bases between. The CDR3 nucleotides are TGTGCCAGCAGTTTAAGGCCAAATGAAAAACTGTTTTTT. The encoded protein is CASSLRPNEKLFF.

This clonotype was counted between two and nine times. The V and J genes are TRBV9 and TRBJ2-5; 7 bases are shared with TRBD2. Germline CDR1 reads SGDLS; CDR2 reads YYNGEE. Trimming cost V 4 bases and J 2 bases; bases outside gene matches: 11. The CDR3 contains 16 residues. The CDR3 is CASSPRQLAAQETQYF. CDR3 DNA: TGTGCCAGCAGCCCCCGCCAGCTAGCGGCACAAGAGACCCAGTACTTC. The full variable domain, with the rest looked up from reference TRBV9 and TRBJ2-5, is DSGVTQTPKHLITATGQRVTLRCSPRSGDLSVYWYQQSLDQGLQFLIQYYNGEERAKGNILERFSAQQFPDLHSELNLSSLELGDSALYFCASSPRQLAAQETQYFGPGTRLLVL.